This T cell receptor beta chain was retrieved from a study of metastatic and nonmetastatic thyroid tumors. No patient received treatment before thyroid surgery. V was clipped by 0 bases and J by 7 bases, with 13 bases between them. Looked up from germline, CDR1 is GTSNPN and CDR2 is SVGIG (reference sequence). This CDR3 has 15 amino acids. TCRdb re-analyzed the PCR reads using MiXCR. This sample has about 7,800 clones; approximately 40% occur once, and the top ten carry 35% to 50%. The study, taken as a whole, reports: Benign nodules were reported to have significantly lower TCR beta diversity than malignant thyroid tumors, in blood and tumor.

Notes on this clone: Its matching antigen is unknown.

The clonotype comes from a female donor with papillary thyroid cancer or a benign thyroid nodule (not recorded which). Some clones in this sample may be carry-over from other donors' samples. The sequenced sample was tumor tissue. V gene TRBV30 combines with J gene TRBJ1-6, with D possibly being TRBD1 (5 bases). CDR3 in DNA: TGTGCCTGGAGTGTAAAGGTCGGGGGGAATTCACCCCTCCACTTT. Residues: CAWSVKVGGNSPLHF.